This T cell receptor beta chain was recorded in a study of T cell responses to AZD1222 COVID-19 vaccine. Overall study context: Second-dose groups at about 4 or about 12 weeks were pooled. Whole-study findings and limits: Donors were mostly white British, more females; clonal diversity possibly underestimated. A rise in Spike-specific TCR breadth and depth followed two AZD1222 doses. Scientists sampled the repertoires only once the peak T cell response had passed.

Germline values: CDR1 SGHRS, CDR2 YFSETQ. J lost 5 bases, V lost 0 bases, and 9 bases had no gene match. The CDR3 has 18 residues. The table came from immunoSEQ multiplex PCR; TCRdb's copy has only in-frame clones and leaves some out. The data hold some 120,000 clones, with 87% observed a single time. Notes on this clone: Its antigen is unidentified.

The rearrangement joins TRBV5-1 to TRBJ2-3; 13 bases map to TRBD2. The TCR was taken from an adult in good health. The starting material was peripheral blood, obtained on day 0 of AZD1222 vaccination. CDR3 protein: CASSLGPTTSGGIDTQYF. In DNA, the CDR3 is TGCGCCAGCAGCTTGGGCCCCACGACTAGCGGGGGGATAGATACGCAGTATTTT.